This TCR beta chain was sequenced in a study of T cell responses to AZD1222 COVID-19 vaccine. Study results and limitations: Vaccine-associated CD4 TCRs spanned spike, dominant at 160-218 and 743-854. With two AZD1222 doses given, Spike-specific TCR breadth and depth both rose.

In regard to this clone: The target antigen is unknown.

Trimming pared 4 bases from V and 4 bases from J, leaving 10 bases between. Germline assignment: CDR1 MNHEY and CDR2 SVGEGT. The CDR3 loop spans 14 amino acids. Assay used: immunoSEQ multiplex PCR; TCRdb lists only in-frame clones, some missing. Of fewer than 250,000 clones listed, about 92% are singletons. The sample in question was peripheral blood, obtained on day 0 of MenACWY control vaccination. This TCR came from an adult in good health. The V call is TRBV6-2 or TRBV6-3, the J call TRBJ2-2, with D possibly matching TRBD2 (5 bases). The CDR3 DNA reads as TGTGCCAGCAGTTTGGCGGGCCCCACCGGGGAGCTGTTTTTT. This codes for CASSLAGPTGELFF.